This TCR beta chain was captured by sequencing in a study of shared clonotypes between healthy human individuals. Positively selected for CCR7, the CD45RO-negative cells used as naive CD8 cells excluded terminally differentiated effector memory CD45RA+ cells. Donation came from healthy HIV-negative adults that had no recent acute infections or vaccinations. Only in-frame clones appear in the TCRdb table, and some are missing; sequencing was by immunoSEQ multiplex PCR. The table includes some 600,000 clones, roughly 96% detected once. The sequencing sample was made of naive CD8+ T cells sorted from blood. The receptor's source is a woman aged 30 to 39 in good health.

CDR3 in DNA: TGTGCCAGCAGCGGGGGGGACAGGGGCTACGAGCAGTACTTC. It encodes CASSGGDRGYEQYF. The gene calls are TRBV5-4 and TRBJ2-7; 10 bases are a match to TRBD1. The ends lost 4 bases at V and 3 bases at J; junction bases unmatched: 4. The CDR3 covers 14 residues. Per the germline V gene, CDR1 is SGHNT and CDR2 is YYREEE (reference sequence).